This TCR beta chain was recovered during a study of metastatic and nonmetastatic thyroid tumors. Study-wide background: Repertoires were compared across blood and tumor or nodule tissue from malignant and benign thyroid patients. Study-wide points: Within blood and tumor, benign nodules reportedly had significantly lower TCR beta diversity than malignant thyroid tumors did.

There are 18 residues in the CDR3. Deletions cut 4 bases from V and 2 bases from J, with 21 bases between. Per the germline V gene, CDR1 is LNHDA and CDR2 is SQIVND (reference sequence). As concerns this clone: The target antigen is unknown.

All patients were treatment-naive before thyroid surgery. Source study methods: For papillary thyroid cancer, a distant-metastasis classifier was constructed from CDR3 differences observed across clinicopathological groups. MiXCR reprocessed the PCR reads for TCRdb. In this record, the V and J calls reflect TCRdb's handling and not the investigators' own analysis. This table has about 93,000 clones, around 7.8% appearing once. This sequence originates from a female donor with papillary thyroid cancer or a benign thyroid nodule (not recorded which). Some clones in this sample may be carry-over from other donors' samples. Input material: blood. V usage is TRBV19 and J usage is TRBJ1-5; D not resolved. CDR3 sequence (DNA): TGTGCCAGTAGTAGACCTACGGAGGGAATCGGGGGCAATCAGCCCCAGCATTTT. As protein: CASSRPTEGIGGNQPQHF.